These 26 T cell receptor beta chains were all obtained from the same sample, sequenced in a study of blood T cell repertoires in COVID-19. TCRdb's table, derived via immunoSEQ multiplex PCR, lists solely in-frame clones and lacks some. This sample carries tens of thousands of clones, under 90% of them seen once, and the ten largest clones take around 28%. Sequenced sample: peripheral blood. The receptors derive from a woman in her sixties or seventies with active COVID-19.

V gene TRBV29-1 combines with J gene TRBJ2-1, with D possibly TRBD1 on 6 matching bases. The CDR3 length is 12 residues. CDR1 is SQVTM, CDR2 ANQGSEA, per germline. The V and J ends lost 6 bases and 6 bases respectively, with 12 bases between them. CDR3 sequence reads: CSVMGAVNEQFF. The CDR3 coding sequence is TGCAGCGTAATGGGGGCGGTCAATGAGCAGTTCTTC.

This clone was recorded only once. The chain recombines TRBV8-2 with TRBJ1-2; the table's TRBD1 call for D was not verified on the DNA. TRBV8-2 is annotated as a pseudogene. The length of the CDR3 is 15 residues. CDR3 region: CGKGVRITRDLCYTF. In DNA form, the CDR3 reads TGTGGCAAGGGGGTCAGGATAACGAGAGACCTATGCTACACCTTC.

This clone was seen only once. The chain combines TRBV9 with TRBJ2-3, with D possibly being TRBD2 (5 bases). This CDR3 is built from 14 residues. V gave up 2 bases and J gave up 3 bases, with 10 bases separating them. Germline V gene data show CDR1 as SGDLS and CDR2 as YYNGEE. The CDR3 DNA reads TGTGCCAGCAGCGTTTTTCTAGCTACAGATACGCAGTATTTT. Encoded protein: CASSVFLATDTQYF.

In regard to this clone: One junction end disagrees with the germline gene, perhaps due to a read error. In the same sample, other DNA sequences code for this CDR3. CDR3 loop: CASSESLGMNTEAFF. For the CDR3, the DNA is TGCGCCAGCAGTGAGTCGCTGGGCATGAACACTGAAGCCTTCTTT. The chain joins TRBV10-2 to TRBJ1-1, with D uncertain. CDR3 size: 15 residues. Germline V gene data show CDR1 as WSHSY and CDR2 as SAAADI.

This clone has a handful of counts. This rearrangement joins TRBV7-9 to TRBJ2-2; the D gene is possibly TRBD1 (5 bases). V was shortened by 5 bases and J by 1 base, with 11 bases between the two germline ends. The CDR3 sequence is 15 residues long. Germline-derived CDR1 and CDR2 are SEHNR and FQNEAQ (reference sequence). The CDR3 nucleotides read TGTGCCAGCAGCCCTGCCAGGGTGAACACCGGGGAGCTGTTTTTT. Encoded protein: CASSPARVNTGELFF. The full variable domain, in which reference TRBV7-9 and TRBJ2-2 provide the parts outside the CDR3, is DTGVSQNPRHKITKRGQNVTFRCDPISEHNRLYWYRQTLGQGPEFLTYFQNEAQLEKSRLLSDRFSAERPKGSFSTLEIQRTEQGDSAMYLCASSPARVNTGELFFGEGSRLTVL.

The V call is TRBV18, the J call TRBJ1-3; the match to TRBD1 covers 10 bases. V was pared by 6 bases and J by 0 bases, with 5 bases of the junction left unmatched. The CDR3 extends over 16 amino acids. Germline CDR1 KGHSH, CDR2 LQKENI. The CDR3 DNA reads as TGTGCCAGCTCGCGGGACAGGGGAGCCTCTGGAAACACCATATATTTT. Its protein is CASSRDRGASGNTIYF.

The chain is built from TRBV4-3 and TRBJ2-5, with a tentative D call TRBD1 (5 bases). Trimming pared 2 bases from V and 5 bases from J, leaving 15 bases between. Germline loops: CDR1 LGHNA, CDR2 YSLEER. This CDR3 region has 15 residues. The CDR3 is CASSQIRGRAETQYF. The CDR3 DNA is TGCGCCAGCAGCCAAATTAGGGGTAGGGCGGAGACCCAGTACTTC.

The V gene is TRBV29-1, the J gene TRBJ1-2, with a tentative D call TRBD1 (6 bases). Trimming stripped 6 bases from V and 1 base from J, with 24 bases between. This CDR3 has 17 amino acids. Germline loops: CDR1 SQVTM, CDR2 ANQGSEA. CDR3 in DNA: TGCAGCGTGGAGTCTGGGACATCTGGATTCCTTAACTATGGCTACACCTTC. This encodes CSVESGTSGFLNYGYTF.

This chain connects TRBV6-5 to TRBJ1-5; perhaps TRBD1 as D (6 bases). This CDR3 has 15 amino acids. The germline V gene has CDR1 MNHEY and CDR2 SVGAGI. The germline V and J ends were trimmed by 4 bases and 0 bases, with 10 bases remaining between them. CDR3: CASSWGQTSNQPQHF. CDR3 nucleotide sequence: TGTGCCAGCAGTTGGGGACAAACTAGCAATCAGCCCCAGCATTTT.

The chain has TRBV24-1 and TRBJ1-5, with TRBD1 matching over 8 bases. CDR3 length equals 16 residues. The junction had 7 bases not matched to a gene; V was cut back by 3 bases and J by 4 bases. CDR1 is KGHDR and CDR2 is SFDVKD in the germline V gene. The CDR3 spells CATSDDRGGSNQPQHF. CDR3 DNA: TGTGCCACCAGTGATGACAGGGGCGGGAGTAATCAGCCCCAGCATTTT.

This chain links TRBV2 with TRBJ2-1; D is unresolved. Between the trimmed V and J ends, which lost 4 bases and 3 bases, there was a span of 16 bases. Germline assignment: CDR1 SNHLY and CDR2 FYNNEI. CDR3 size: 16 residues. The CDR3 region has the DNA TGTGCCAGCAGTGCCAGACTCATATCGGTCTACAATGAGCAGTTCTTC. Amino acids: CASSARLISVYNEQFF.

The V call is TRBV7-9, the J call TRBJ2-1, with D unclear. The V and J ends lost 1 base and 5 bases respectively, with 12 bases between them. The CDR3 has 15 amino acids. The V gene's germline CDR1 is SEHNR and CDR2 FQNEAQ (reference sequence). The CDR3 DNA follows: TGTGCCAGCAGCTTAGTAGGCCAGGCCGACAATGAGCAGTTCTTC. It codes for CASSLVGQADNEQFF.

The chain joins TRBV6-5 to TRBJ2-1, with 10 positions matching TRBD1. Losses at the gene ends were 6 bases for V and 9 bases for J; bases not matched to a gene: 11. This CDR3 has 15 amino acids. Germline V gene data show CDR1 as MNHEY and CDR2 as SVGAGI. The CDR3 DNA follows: TGTGCCAGCAGATCACCGGGACAGGGGTTAAGTGAGCAGTTCTTC. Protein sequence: CASRSPGQGLSEQFF.

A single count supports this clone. CDR3 in DNA: TGTGCCAGCAGCATCAGGGTCCTTAATGAAAAACTGTTTTTT. Encoded protein: CASSIRVLNEKLFF. This chain links TRBV11-2 with TRBJ1-4, with a weak D call TRBD1 (5 bases). The ends were cut back, 5 bases at V and 4 bases at J, with 11 bases in the middle. Germline loops: CDR1 SGHAT, CDR2 FQNNGV. The CDR3 is 14 residues long.

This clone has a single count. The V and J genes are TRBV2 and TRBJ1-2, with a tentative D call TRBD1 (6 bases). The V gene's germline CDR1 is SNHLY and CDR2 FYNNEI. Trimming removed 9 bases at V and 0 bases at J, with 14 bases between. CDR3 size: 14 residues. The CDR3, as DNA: TGTGCCAGTTCCTTAGGGACACCTAACTATGGCTACACCTTC. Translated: CASSLGTPNYGYTF.

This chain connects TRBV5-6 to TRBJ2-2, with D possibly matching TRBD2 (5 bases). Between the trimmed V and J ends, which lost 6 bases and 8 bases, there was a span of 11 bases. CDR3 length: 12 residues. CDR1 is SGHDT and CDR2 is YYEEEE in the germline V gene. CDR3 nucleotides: TGTGCCAGCAACCGGGGAGTAGGGGAGCTGTTTTTT. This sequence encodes CASNRGVGELFF. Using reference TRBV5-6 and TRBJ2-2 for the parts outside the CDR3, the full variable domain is DAGVTQSPTHLIKTRGQQVTLRCSPKSGHDTVSWYQQALGQGPQFIFQYYEEEERQRGNFPDRFSGHQFPNYSSELNVNALLLGDSALYLCASNRGVGELFFGEGSRLTVL.

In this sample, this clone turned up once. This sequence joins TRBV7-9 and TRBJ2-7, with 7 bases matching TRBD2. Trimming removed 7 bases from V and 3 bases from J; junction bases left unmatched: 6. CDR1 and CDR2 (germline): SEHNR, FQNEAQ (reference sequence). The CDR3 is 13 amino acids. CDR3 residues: CASTKRGFYEQYF. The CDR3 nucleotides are TGTGCCAGCACCAAGCGGGGTTTCTACGAGCAGTACTTC.

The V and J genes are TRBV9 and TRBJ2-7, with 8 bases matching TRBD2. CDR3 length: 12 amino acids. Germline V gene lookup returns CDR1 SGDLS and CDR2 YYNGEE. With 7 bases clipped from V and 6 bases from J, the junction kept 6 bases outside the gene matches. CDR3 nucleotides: TGTGCCAGCGGGAGTAGCGGGACCGAGCAGTACTTC. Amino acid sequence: CASGSSGTEQYF.

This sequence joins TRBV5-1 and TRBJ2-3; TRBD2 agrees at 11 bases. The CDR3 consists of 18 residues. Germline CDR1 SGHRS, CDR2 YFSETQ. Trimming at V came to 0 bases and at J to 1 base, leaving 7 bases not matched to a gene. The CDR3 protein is CASSLAVSGGAGTDTQYF. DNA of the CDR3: TGCGCCAGCAGCTTGGCCGTTAGCGGGGGGGCTGGCACAGATACGCAGTATTTT.

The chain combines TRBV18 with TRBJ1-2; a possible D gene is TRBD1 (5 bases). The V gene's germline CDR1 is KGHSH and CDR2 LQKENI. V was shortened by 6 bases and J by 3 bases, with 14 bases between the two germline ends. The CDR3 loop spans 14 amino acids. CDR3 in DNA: TGTGCCAGCTCCGCGGGGCAGGGTGACTATGGCTACACCTTC. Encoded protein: CASSAGQGDYGYTF.

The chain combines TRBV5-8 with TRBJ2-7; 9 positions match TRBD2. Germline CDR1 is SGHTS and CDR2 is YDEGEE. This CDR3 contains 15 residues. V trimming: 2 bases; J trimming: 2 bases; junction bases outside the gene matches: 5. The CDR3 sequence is CASSFVSGSPYEQYF. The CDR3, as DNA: TGTGCCAGCAGCTTCGTTAGCGGGAGCCCCTACGAGCAGTACTTC.

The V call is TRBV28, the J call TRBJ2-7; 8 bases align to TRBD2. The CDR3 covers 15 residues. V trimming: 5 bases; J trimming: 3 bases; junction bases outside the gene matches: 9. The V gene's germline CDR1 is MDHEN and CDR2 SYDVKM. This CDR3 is CASSPGGSGVYEQYF. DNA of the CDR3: TGTGCCAGCAGTCCCGGTGGTAGCGGGGTCTACGAGCAGTACTTC. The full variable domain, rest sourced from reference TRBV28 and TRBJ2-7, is DVKVTQSSRYLVKRTGEKVFLECVQDMDHENMFWYRQDPGLGLRLIYFSYDVKMKEKGDIPEGYSVSREKKERFSLILESASTNQTSMYLCASSPGGSGVYEQYFGPGTRLTVT.

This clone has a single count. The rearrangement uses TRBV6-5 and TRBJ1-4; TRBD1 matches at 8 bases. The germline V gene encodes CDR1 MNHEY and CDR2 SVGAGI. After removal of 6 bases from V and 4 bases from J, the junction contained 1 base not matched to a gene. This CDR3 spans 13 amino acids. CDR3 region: CASSRGRNEKLFF. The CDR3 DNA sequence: TGTGCCAGCAGCAGGGGGCGTAATGAAAAACTGTTTTTT.

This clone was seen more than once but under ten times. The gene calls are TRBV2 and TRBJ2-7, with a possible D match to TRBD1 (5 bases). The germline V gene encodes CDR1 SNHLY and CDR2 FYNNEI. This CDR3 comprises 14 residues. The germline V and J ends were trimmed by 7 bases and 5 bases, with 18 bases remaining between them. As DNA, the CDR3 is TGTGCCAGCAAAGACGCCATCGTGACAGACGAGCAGTACTTC. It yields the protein CASKDAIVTDEQYF.

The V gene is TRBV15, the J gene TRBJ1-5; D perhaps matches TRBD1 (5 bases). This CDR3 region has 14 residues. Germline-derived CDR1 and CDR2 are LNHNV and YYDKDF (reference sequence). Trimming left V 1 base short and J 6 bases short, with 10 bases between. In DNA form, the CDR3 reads TGTGCCACCAGCAGAGGGAGGGGAGCTCAGCCCCAGCATTTT. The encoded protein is CATSRGRGAQPQHF.

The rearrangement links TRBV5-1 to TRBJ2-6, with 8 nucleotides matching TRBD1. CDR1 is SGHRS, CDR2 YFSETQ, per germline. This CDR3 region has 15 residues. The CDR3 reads CALGQVKSGANVLTF. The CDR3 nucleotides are TGCGCGTTGGGACAGGTCAAATCAGGGGCCAACGTCCTGACTTTC.